Each of the 3 T cell receptor beta chains below was sequenced from the same sample in a study of shared clonotypes between healthy human individuals. The table came from immunoSEQ multiplex PCR; TCRdb's copy has only in-frame clones and leaves some out. The table records around 1,900,000 clones, 80% to 95% of them present only once. Naive CD8 isolation took CD45RO-negative cells positively selected for CCR7 and excluded terminally differentiated effector memory CD45RA+ cells. Source material: naive CD8+ T cells from PBMCs. The receptor source for this set is a man aged 18 to 30 in good health. Some clones in this sample may be carry-over from other donors' samples.

The V and J genes are TRBV7-3 and TRBJ2-5; TRBD1 matches at 7 bases. The CDR3 runs 16 residues. Trimming removed 1 base from V and 6 bases from J; junction bases left unmatched: 11. Looked up from germline, CDR1 is SGHTA and CDR2 is FQGTGA. CDR3 sequence reads: CASSLIGQNRGQTQYF. In nucleotides, the CDR3 is TGTGCCAGCAGCTTAATTGGCCAAAACAGGGGCCAGACCCAGTACTTC.

This clone was found once. The rearrangement uses TRBV6-1 and TRBJ2-1, with a possible D match to TRBD1 (6 bases). The germline V and J ends were trimmed by 5 bases and 5 bases, with 7 bases remaining between them. The CDR3 loop spans 12 amino acids. Germline loops: CDR1 MNHNS, CDR2 SASEGT. The CDR3 DNA follows: TGTGCCAGCAGTACAGGGAACAATGAGCAGTTCTTC. This sequence encodes CASSTGNNEQFF.

The genes are TRBV4-1 and TRBJ1-4; 10 bases line up with TRBD1. This CDR3 contains 20 residues. The V gene's germline CDR1 is MGHRA and CDR2 YSYEKL. Germline trimming cut 0 bases from V and 7 bases from J; bases unmatched to any gene: 17. CDR3 loop: CASSQDPGTGEILGFEKLFF. In DNA, the CDR3 is TGCGCCAGCAGCCAAGATCCCGGGACAGGGGAAATTTTGGGATTTGAAAAACTGTTTTTT.